This T cell receptor (beta chain) comes out of a study of PD-1 blockade in classical Hodgkin lymphoma. The germline gives CDR1 SQVTM, CDR2 ANQGSEA. Trimming stripped 3 bases from V and 7 bases from J, with 10 bases between. The CDR3 covers 12 residues. Profiling relied on immunoSEQ multiplex PCR, and the TCRdb table lists in-frame clones only, not all of them. The sample shows 15,000 to 20,000 clones, about 83% of them seen only once. Time point: newly diagnosed, previously untreated cHL patient sample. Comparison samples consisted of PBMCs from newly diagnosed, untreated classical Hodgkin lymphoma. Findings of the study overall: Before treatment, TCR diversity in newly diagnosed patients was reportedly lower than in healthy donors.

In regard to this clone: As yet, its antigen is unknown.

The receptor's source is a human donor with classical Hodgkin lymphoma. The sequenced sample consisted of peripheral blood mononuclear cells (PBMCs). The chain has TRBV29-1 and TRBJ2-1; D unclear. The CDR3: CSVEPSANEQFF. As DNA, the CDR3 is TGCAGCGTTGAGCCGAGCGCAAATGAGCAGTTCTTC.